This T cell receptor beta chain came from a study of spatial heterogeneity in lung cancer. On the study more broadly: Sequences of the beta chain were consistently detected in greater numbers than alpha-chain sequences. The average count in raw reads for each unique TCR and UMI combination exceeded nine appearances.

Time point defined: sample taken at primary tumor resection. Sequencing was performed on whole RNA extracted from tumor and nontumor lung tissue, or from frozen PBMC, and the material was left unsorted. 72 TRACERx patients with early, untreated non-small cell lung cancer donated samples. Many counts were recorded for this clonotype. TCR cDNA molecules were tagged individually, and each one carried a unique molecular identifier. TCRdb called the 5' RACE reads again in MiXCR, with one record for every CDR3 protein. Seen here are more than 9,000 distinct CDR3 sequences, approximately 6.2% observed once, and the top ten hold approximately 10%. V dropped 5 bases and J dropped 6; count of bases not matched to a gene: 5. The CDR3 length is 14 residues. The germline V gene has CDR1 SGHRS and CDR2 YFSETQ.

The chain couples TRBV5-1 to TRBJ1-6, with TRBD1 identical over 7 bases. The input for sequencing was normal lung tissue next to the tumor, taken at surgery. This TCR derives from a male donor with early-stage non-small cell lung cancer. The CDR3 bases are TGCGCCAGCAGTCGCGACAGGGCTAATTCACCCCTCCACTTT. Amino acid sequence: CASSRDRANSPLHF.